This TCR beta chain was captured in a study of cytomegalovirus exposure and HLA in healthy donors. Turning to the study itself: From HLA-typed donors, an early data release held tens of millions of unique TCRs. Study-wide findings and caveats: Cytomegalovirus association was listed for about 180 TCR beta chains. Rarity marked most TCR sequences, yet some public TCRs occurred in many donors. Confirmation in vitro established that a few CMV-associated chains were specific for CMV antigens.

V lost 0 bases and J 3 bases, leaving 8 bases between the germline ends. CDR1 and CDR2 (germline): SQVTM, ANQGSEA. The CDR3 is 13 amino acids. Concerning this clone itself: Its antigen is unknown.

The PCR employed 60 Vbeta primers together with 13 Jbeta primers. Assay: immunoSEQ multiplex PCR; the TCRdb copy retains only in-frame clones and omits some. The table includes 160,000 or so clones, almost 80% detected once. The genes are TRBV29-1 and TRBJ2-5; D unresolved. The sample consisted of PBMCs. This TCR derives from a woman between 45 and 60 years old in good health and CMV-seronegative. The CDR3: CSVEDRVKETQYF. CDR3 coding DNA: TGCAGCGTTGAAGATCGGGTCAAAGAGACCCAGTACTTC.